These T cell receptor beta chains were read from a single sample in a study of T cell repertoires in cytomegalovirus infection. Their target antigens are unknown. TCRdb reanalysed the reads using MiXCR and keeps one entry per CDR3 protein. The table lists about 830,000 distinct CDR3 sequences, approximately 32% of them singletons, with around 11% in the top ten. Specimen: cultured CD8+ T cells from PBMCs, collected from culture after CMV antigen stimulation. These receptors all come from a human donor in good health (CMV status not recorded). Some clones in this sample may be carry-over from other donors' samples. CDR3s include the opening cysteine and the closing phenylalanine or tryptophan. The D gene is left open where the match is weak. Size is stated for part of the rows, as once, few or many counts, or as a class when the clone is expanded.

D	size	V	J	CDR3	DNA
NA	few	TRBV27	TRBJ2-2	CASLSAGTGELFF	TGTGCCAGCCTATCAGCCGGAACCGGGGAGCTGTTTTTT
NA	few	TRBV27	TRBJ1-4	CASSEAGQEEKLFF	TGTGCCAGCAGTGAGGCGGGGCAGGAAGAAAAACTGTTTTTT
NA	NA	TRBV15	TRBJ2-1	CATSMRQASYNEQFF	TGTGCCACCAGCATGAGGCAGGCCTCCTACAATGAGCAGTTCTTC
TRBD1	NA	TRBV2	TRBJ2-1	CASSEWDRFFNEQFF	TGTGCCAGCAGTGAATGGGACAGGTTTTTCAATGAGCAGTTCTTC
NA	few	TRBV6-2/TRBV6-3	TRBJ2-3	CASSYAESTDTQYF	TGTGCCAGCAGTTACGCGGAGAGCACAGATACGCAGTATTTT
NA	NA	TRBV6-1	TRBJ1-5	CASGEGRYQPQHF	TGTGCCAGCGGTGAAGGGCGGTATCAGCCCCAGCATTTT
TRBD1	NA	TRBV27	TRBJ1-1	CASSSRDRGTTEAFF	TGTGCCAGCAGTTCCCGGGACAGGGGCACGACTGAAGCTTTCTTT
NA	NA	TRBV10-1	TRBJ2-5	CASSARADRQETQYF	TGCGCCAGCAGTGCAAGAGCGGACCGACAAGAGACCCAGTACTTC
NA	many	TRBV19	TRBJ1-2	CASIKDDYGYTF	TGTGCCAGTATTAAGGATGACTATGGCTACACCTTC
NA	few	TRBV7-9	TRBJ2-3	CASMGGRTDTQYF	TGTGCCAGCATGGGGGGCAGGACAGATACGCAGTATTTT
NA	NA	TRBV2	TRBJ2-2	CASLLGHAAKTGELFF	TGTGCCAGCCTACTCGGACACGCCGCAAAGACCGGGGAGCTGTTTTTT
TRBD2	few	TRBV4-1	TRBJ2-1	CASSPGAGGPRNEQFF	TGCGCCAGCAGCCCAGGGGCGGGGGGGCCGCGGAATGAGCAGTTCTTC
TRBD2	few	TRBV19	TRBJ2-1	CASSIPGLAAFSYNEQFF	TGTGCCAGTAGTATCCCGGGACTAGCGGCTTTCTCCTACAATGAGCAGTTCTTC
NA	NA	TRBV6-5	TRBJ1-2	CASSPTPSGGLGYTF	TGTGCCAGCAGTCCAACCCCCTCCGGGGGCCTTGGCTACACCTTC
NA	few	TRBV5-5	TRBJ1-1	CASSFWARGGTEAFF	TGTGCCAGCAGCTTCTGGGCCCGCGGTGGTACTGAAGCTTTCTTT
NA	NA	TRBV10-3	TRBJ1-5	CAISGQYSNQPQHF	TGTGCCATCTCTGGACAGTATAGCAATCAGCCCCAGCATTTT
NA	NA	TRBV5-6	TRBJ2-2	CVSSLADIGELFF	TGTGTCAGCAGCTTGGCAGACATCGGGGAGCTGTTTTTT
NA	few	TRBV6-5	TRBJ1-4	CASRMGEKLFF	TGTGCCAGCAGGATGGGTGAAAAACTGTTTTTT
NA	few	TRBV7-8	TRBJ1-4	CASSLFGGWDNNEKLFF	TGTGCCAGCAGCTTATTTGGGGGTTGGGATAACAATGAAAAACTGTTTTTT
NA	NA	TRBV5-1	TRBJ2-3	CASEPTGTDTQYF	TGCGCCAGCGAACCCACTGGCACAGATACGCAGTATTTT
NA	few	TRBV7-6	TRBJ2-1	CASSLVLLHHEQFF	TGTGCCAGCAGCTTAGTCCTCCTACATCATGAGCAGTTCTTC
NA	once	TRBV5-1	TRBJ2-7	CASSSHRDGSSYEQYF	TGCGCCAGCAGCTCGCATAGGGACGGGAGCTCCTACGAGCAGTACTTC
NA	NA	TRBV6-1	TRBJ1-2	CASRTLGPEWDGYTF	TGTGCCAGCAGGACCCTCGGACCGGAGTGGGATGGCTACACCTTC
NA	NA	TRBV15	TRBJ2-5	CATSRRREIQETQYF	TGTGCCACCAGCAGACGTAGGGAGATACAAGAGACCCAGTACTTC
NA	NA	TRBV4-1	TRBJ2-5	CASSQDSGGRKETQYF	TGCGCCAGCAGCCAAGACTCCGGGGGCCGGAAGGAGACCCAGTACTTC
NA	many	TRBV7-9	TRBJ2-5	CASSSTRETQYF	TGTGCCAGCAGCTCCACTAGGGAGACCCAGTACTTC
TRBD1	few	TRBV2	TRBJ1-1	CASPRGTGAFF	TGTGCCAGTCCCCGGGGGACAGGTGCTTTCTTT
TRBD2	NA	TRBV5-5	TRBJ2-5	CASSLRTSGEKKTQYF	TGTGCCAGCAGCTTGAGGACTAGCGGGGAAAAAAAGACCCAGTACTTC
NA	NA	TRBV5-1	TRBJ2-1	CASSLGQLPTNEQFF	TGCGCCAGCAGCTTGGGGCAGCTCCCCACGAATGAGCAGTTCTTC
NA	many	TRBV7-7	TRBJ2-7	CASSLAQGASYEQYF	TGTGCTAGCAGCTTAGCTCAGGGCGCCAGCTACGAGCAGTACTTC
NA	NA	TRBV4-1	TRBJ2-7	CASSRRENYEQYF	TGCGCCAGCAGCCGCCGAGAAAACTACGAGCAGTACTTC
TRBD1	NA	TRBV19	TRBJ2-7	CASSHGQGGYEQYF	TGTGCCAGTAGCCACGGACAGGGGGGATACGAGCAGTACTTC
NA	few	TRBV4-3	TRBJ1-4	CASSHQPSDSLNEKLFF	TGCGCCAGCAGCCACCAACCTTCAGACAGCTTAAATGAAAAACTGTTTTTT
NA	NA	TRBV29-1	TRBJ1-4	CSVFWDSNEKLFF	TGCAGCGTATTTTGGGATTCTAATGAAAAACTGTTTTTT
TRBD2	many	TRBV7-8	TRBJ2-2	CASSLGSGPYTGELFF	TGTGCCAGCAGCTTAGGTAGCGGGCCATACACCGGGGAGCTGTTTTTT
TRBD1	NA	TRBV7-9	TRBJ1-2	CASSLERGQGYTF	TGTGCCAGCAGCTTAGAAAGGGGGCAAGGCTACACCTTC
TRBD1	NA	TRBV6-5	TRBJ1-4	CASSYLPGQNNEKLFF	TGTGCCAGCAGTTATCTCCCGGGACAGAATAATGAAAAACTGTTTTTT
NA	few	TRBV7-9	TRBJ2-7	CASSFDYPSYEQYF	TGTGCCAGCAGCTTTGACTACCCCTCCTACGAGCAGTACTTC
NA	many	TRBV12-3/TRBV12-4	TRBJ1-4	CASSRSVSQEKLFF	TGTGCCAGCAGCCGTAGCGTCTCTCAGGAAAAACTGTTTTTT
NA	NA	TRBV7-2	TRBJ2-1	CASSLPRVAPVVHNEQFF	TGTGCCAGCAGCTTACCTCGGGTGGCTCCGGTGGTCCACAATGAGCAGTTCTTC
NA	NA	TRBV13	TRBJ2-5	CASSVETGTQETQYF	TGTGCCAGCAGCGTAGAGACAGGGACTCAAGAGACCCAGTACTTC
NA	NA	TRBV4-1	TRBJ2-2	CASSQERPGTGELFF	TGCGCCAGCAGCCAAGAACGGCCGGGCACCGGGGAGCTGTTTTTT
NA	NA	TRBV4-1	TRBJ1-2	CASSQGITRLEGYTF	TGCGCCAGCAGCCAAGGAATCACCCGTCTGGAGGGCTACACCTTC
NA	NA	TRBV4-2	TRBJ2-2	CASSQGTDDTGELFF	TGTGCCAGCAGCCAAGGAACAGACGACACCGGGGAGCTGTTTTTT
NA	few	TRBV7-9	TRBJ1-2	CASSVAEATYGYTF	TGTGCCAGCAGCGTGGCGGAGGCTACCTATGGCTACACCTTC
TRBD2	NA	TRBV7-6	TRBJ2-1	CASSHGLAGGENEQFF	TGTGCCAGCAGCCACGGACTAGCGGGGGGGGAGAATGAGCAGTTCTTC
NA	NA	TRBV6-5	TRBJ2-1	CAAQRGGSSYNEQFF	TGTGCCGCCCAAAGGGGGGGCTCGTCCTACAATGAGCAGTTCTTC
TRBD1	NA	TRBV7-9	TRBJ1-4	CASSFAGTDEKLFF	TGTGCCAGCAGCTTCGCCGGGACAGATGAAAAACTGTTTTTT
NA	NA	TRBV9	TRBJ1-6	CASSDGPENSPLHF	TGTGCCAGCAGCGATGGTCCGGAAAATTCACCCCTCCACTTT
TRBD2	NA	TRBV7-9	TRBJ2-1	CASSLDGGIYNEQFF	TGTGCCAGCAGCTTAGACGGGGGGATTTACAATGAGCAGTTCTTC
NA	NA	TRBV4-2	TRBJ1-1	CASSLNTVDTEAFF	TGTGCCAGCAGCCTCAACACAGTAGACACTGAAGCTTTCTTT